This T cell receptor beta chain was captured in a study of blood T cells in healthy people across ages. The wider study: Roughly one uniquely barcoded beta molecule per two T cells was captured. The study's findings and limits: Both naive CD4+ cell counts and diversity were greater in long-lived donors than in aged donors.

Trimming left V 3 bases short and J 9 bases short, with 15 bases between. CDR1 and CDR2 from the germline V gene are SGHTA and FQGTGA. CDR3 length: 14 residues. Combining a sample-barcoded 5' primer with a J-beta primer mix, a second PCR ran for roughly 6 to 12 cycles. At least 2.5 million CDR3-containing paired-end reads were obtained per sample. Via MiXCR, TCRdb re-called the 5' RACE reads, giving one row per CDR3 protein. The table has approximately 1.5 million distinct CDR3 sequences, almost 35% seen once. In regard to this clonotype: Its specificity is unknown.

The material sequenced was blood. The chain links TRBV7-3 to TRBJ2-1, with no clear D. The TCR was taken from a woman under 40 in good health. CDR3 residues: CASSFGPYNGEQFF. CDR3 sequence (DNA): TGTGCCAGCAGCTTTGGCCCGTATAATGGTGAGCAGTTCTTC. Full variable domain (missing parts from reference TRBV7-3 and TRBJ2-1): GAGVSQTPSNKVTEKGKYVELRCDPISGHTALYWYRQSLGQGPEFLIYFQGTGAADDSGLPNDRFFAVRPEGSVSTLKIQRTERGDSAVYLCASSFGPYNGEQFFGPGTRLTVL.